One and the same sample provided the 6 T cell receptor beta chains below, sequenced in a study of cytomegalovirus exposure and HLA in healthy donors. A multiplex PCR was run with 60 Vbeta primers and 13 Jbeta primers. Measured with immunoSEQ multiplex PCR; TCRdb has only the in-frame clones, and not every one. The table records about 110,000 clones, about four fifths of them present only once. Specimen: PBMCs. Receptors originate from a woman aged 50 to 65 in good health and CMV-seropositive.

CDR3 region: CASSLGGPYTEAFF. The CDR3 DNA reads TGTGCCAGCAGCCTTGGCGGGCCGTACACTGAAGCTTTCTTT. This chain uses TRBV27 with TRBJ1-1; D is unclear. CDR1 and CDR2 from the germline V gene are MNHEY and SMNVEV (reference sequence). This CDR3 comprises 14 residues. Deletions cut 6 bases from V and 3 bases from J, with 14 bases between.

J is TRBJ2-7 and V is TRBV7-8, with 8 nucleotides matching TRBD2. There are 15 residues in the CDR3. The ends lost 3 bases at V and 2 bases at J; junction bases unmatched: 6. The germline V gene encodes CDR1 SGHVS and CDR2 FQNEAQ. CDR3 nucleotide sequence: TGTGCCAGCAGCTTGGCGGGGGGTCGCACCTACGAGCAGTACTTC. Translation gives CASSLAGGRTYEQYF.

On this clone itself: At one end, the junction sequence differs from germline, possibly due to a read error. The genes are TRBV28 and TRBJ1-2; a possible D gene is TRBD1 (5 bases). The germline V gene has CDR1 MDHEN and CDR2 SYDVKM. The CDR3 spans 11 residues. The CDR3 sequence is CASSSPGLRSF. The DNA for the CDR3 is TGTGCCAGCAGTTCCCCGGGACTCCGAAGTTTC.

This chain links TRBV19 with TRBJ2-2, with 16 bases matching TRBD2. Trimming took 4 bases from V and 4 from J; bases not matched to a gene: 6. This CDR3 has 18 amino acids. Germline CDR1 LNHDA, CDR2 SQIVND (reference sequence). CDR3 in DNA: TGTGCCAGTAGTAGGGGACTAGCGGGGGGGCCGAGCACCGGGGAGCTGTTTTTT. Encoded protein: CASSRGLAGGPSTGELFF.

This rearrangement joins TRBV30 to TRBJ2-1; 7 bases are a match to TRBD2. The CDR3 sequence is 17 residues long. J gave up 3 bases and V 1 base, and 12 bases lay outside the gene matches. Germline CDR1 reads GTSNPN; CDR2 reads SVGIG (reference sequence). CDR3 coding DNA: TGTGCCTGGAGTGACGGGGAGGGAGCCAGGGTCTACAATGAGCAGTTCTTC. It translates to CAWSDGEGARVYNEQFF. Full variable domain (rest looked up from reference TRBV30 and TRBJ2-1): SQTIHQWPATLVQPVGSPLSLECTVEGTSNPNLYWYRQAAGRGLQLLFYSVGIGQISSEVPQNLSASRPQDRQFILSSKKLLLSDSGFYLCAWSDGEGARVYNEQFFGPGTRLTVL.

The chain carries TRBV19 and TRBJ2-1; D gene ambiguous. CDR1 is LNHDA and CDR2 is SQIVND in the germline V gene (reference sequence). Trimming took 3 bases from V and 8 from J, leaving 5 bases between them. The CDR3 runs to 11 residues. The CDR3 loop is CASSIADEQFF. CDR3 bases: TGTGCCAGTAGTATCGCGGATGAGCAGTTCTTC.